This paragraph covers one TCR beta chain sequence. Using immunoSEQ multiplex PCR, the repertoire was profiled, and TCRdb retains in-frame clones only, with some absent. The repertoire holds some 40,000 clones, with 90% to 95% as singletons. The data belong to a study of control samples from healthy donors and cancer patients. The germline gives CDR1 LGHDT, CDR2 YNNKEL (reference sequence). V trimming: 0 bases; J trimming: 2 bases; junction bases outside the gene matches: 10. The CDR3 consists of 18 residues. This sequence originates from a man aged 60 to 75 in good health. The genes are TRBV3-1 (or the pseudogene TRBV3-2) and TRBJ2-3; the match to TRBD2 covers 8 bases. The source material was blood. This CDR3 reads CASSQDLPSGSYTDTQYF. CDR3 nucleotides: TGTGCCAGCAGCCAAGATCTTCCCAGCGGGAGTTACACAGATACGCAGTATTTT.